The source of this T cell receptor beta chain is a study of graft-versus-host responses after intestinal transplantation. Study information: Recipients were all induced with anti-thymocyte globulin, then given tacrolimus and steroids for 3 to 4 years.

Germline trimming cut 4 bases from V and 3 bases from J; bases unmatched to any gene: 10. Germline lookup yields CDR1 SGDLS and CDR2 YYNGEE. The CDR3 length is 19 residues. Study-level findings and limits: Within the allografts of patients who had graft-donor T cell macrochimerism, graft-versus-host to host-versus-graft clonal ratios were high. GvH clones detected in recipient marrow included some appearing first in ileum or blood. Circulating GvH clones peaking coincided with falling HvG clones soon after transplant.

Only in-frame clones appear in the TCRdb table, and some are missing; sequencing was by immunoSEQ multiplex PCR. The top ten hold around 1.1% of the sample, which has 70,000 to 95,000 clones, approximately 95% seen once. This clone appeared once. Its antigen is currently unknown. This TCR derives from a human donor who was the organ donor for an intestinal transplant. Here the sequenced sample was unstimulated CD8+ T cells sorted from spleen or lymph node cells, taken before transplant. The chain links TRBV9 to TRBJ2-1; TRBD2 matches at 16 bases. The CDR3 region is CASSRDWGLAGGLYNEQFF. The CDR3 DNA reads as TGTGCCAGCAGCCGCGACTGGGGACTAGCGGGAGGGCTCTACAATGAGCAGTTCTTC.